These 22 T cell receptor beta chains came from one sample sequenced in a study of shared clonotypes between healthy human individuals. Here immunoSEQ multiplex PCR was the method, and the copy in TCRdb shows in-frame clones only, minus some. This sample has hundreds of thousands of clones, with 55% to 75% found just once. Sequenced input: memory CD4+ T cells sorted from blood. Subset of the sample: CD45RA-negative fraction. Receptor source: a woman aged 30 to 39 in good health.

This clone has only one observation. This chain joins TRBV28 and TRBJ2-2; D might be TRBD1 or TRBD2, each matching 5 bases. V lost 5 bases and J 0 bases, leaving 16 bases between the germline ends. Germline V gene sequence: CDR1 MDHEN, CDR2 SYDVKM. The CDR3 extends over 17 amino acids. In nucleotides, the CDR3 is TGTGCCAGCAGTCGTACCGGGACGGCGCCGAACACCGGGGAGCTGTTTTTT. Protein: CASSRTGTAPNTGELFF.

J is TRBJ2-7 and V is TRBV28; TRBD2 might be the D (5 bases). Germline CDR1 is MDHEN and CDR2 is SYDVKM. V was cut by 7 bases and J by 2 bases, with 18 bases left in between. The CDR3 covers 15 residues. The CDR3 bases are TGTGCCAGCAACTTGGGAGCCCCTCCCGCCTACGAGCAGTACTTC. Translating it yields CASNLGAPPAYEQYF.

V and J are TRBV30 and TRBJ2-6; TRBD2 agrees at 12 bases. CDR1 is GTSNPN and CDR2 is SVGIG in the germline V gene (reference sequence). This CDR3 comprises 19 residues. Germline trimming cut 3 bases from V and 0 bases from J; bases unmatched to any gene: 9. This CDR3 is CAWRPGLAGSPSGANVLTF. The CDR3, as DNA: TGTGCCTGGAGGCCGGGACTAGCGGGTTCCCCCTCTGGGGCCAACGTCCTGACTTTC. Full variable domain (remainder filled in from reference TRBV30 and TRBJ2-6): SQTIHQWPATLVQPVGSPLSLECTVEGTSNPNLYWYRQAAGRGLQLLFYSVGIGQISSEVPQNLSASRPQDRQFILSSKKLLLSDSGFYLCAWRPGLAGSPSGANVLTFGAGSRLTVL.

The V gene is TRBV29-1, the J gene TRBJ2-7; D gene uncertain. CDR1 and CDR2 (germline): SQVTM, ANQGSEA. Trimming left V 4 bases short and J 5 bases short, with 9 bases between. CDR3 length: 11 amino acids. The CDR3 region is CSVGGYHEQYF. CDR3 coding DNA: TGCAGCGTTGGCGGCTATCACGAGCAGTACTTC.

This clone was picked up one time. The rearrangement links TRBV28 to TRBJ2-5; TRBD1 aligns across 8 bases. This CDR3 has 14 residues. V lost 10 bases to trimming and J lost 5 bases; unmatched junction nucleotides: 12. CDR1 and CDR2 from the germline V gene are MDHEN and SYDVKM. The CDR3 loop reads CAIRKDRERETQYF. CDR3 sequence (DNA): TGTGCCATCCGCAAGGACAGGGAGCGGGAGACCCAGTACTTC. The full variable domain, in which reference TRBV28 and TRBJ2-5 provide the parts outside the CDR3, is DVKVTQSSRYLVKRTGEKVFLECVQDMDHENMFWYRQDPGLGLRLIYFSYDVKMKEKGDIPEGYSVSREKKERFSLILESASTNQTSMYLCAIRKDRERETQYFGPGTRLLVL.

V usage is TRBV18 and J usage is TRBJ2-3, with D perhaps TRBD1 (7 bases). Deletions cut 4 bases from V and 2 bases from J, with 16 bases between. Germline-derived CDR1 and CDR2 are KGHSH and LQKENI. The CDR3 runs 16 residues. DNA of the CDR3: TGTGCCAGCTCACAAAGACAGGGACTGGACACAGATACGCAGTATTTT. This sequence encodes CASSQRQGLDTDTQYF.

This chain uses TRBV9 with TRBJ1-3, with a tentative D call TRBD1 (5 bases). There are 17 residues in the CDR3. V lost 4 bases and J lost 0, with 17 bases in between. CDR1 and CDR2 (germline): SGDLS, YYNGEE. The CDR3: CASSPMGGTFSGNTIYF. CDR3 DNA sequence: TGTGCCAGCAGCCCGATGGGGGGAACCTTCTCTGGAAACACCATATATTTT.

As DNA, the CDR3 is TGTGCCAGCTCACCAATAGACATAAATCAGCCCCAGCATTTT. Amino acids: CASSPIDINQPQHF. The chain combines TRBV18 with TRBJ1-5; no definite D call. The ends were cut back, 2 bases at V and 4 bases at J, with 9 bases in the middle. Germline V lookup: CDR1 KGHSH, CDR2 LQKENI. The CDR3 runs to 14 residues.

This clone was seen a single time. The chain links TRBV28 to TRBJ2-2, with 10 bases aligning to TRBD1. The CDR3 covers 16 residues. V lost 8 bases and J lost 4; bases outside the gene matches: 10. The V gene's germline CDR1 is MDHEN and CDR2 SYDVKM. The CDR3 loop is CASALVRTGGTGELFF. In nucleotides, the CDR3 is TGTGCCAGCGCCCTGGTTAGGACAGGGGGCACCGGGGAGCTGTTTTTT.

About this clone itself: A read error likely explains this, since a far larger clone differs by one base. Other DNA sequences from this sample encode an identical CDR3 as well. The chain links TRBV4-1 to TRBJ1-5; D remains ambiguous. The CDR3 contains 16 residues. Per germline, CDR1 MGHRA and CDR2 YSYEKL. Written as DNA, the CDR3 is TGCGCTAGCAGCCAAGATGGCGGGTTTGGCAATCAGCCCCAGCATTTT. This sequence encodes CASSQDGGFGNQPQHF.

This chain connects TRBV28 to TRBJ2-1, with D uncertain. This CDR3 is built from 14 residues. Looked up from germline, CDR1 is MDHEN and CDR2 is SYDVKM. Deletions cut 6 bases from V and 4 bases from J, with 13 bases between. The CDR3 region has the DNA TGTGCCAGCAGACCAATGGGCAGTTACAATGAGCAGTTCTTC. It is translated as CASRPMGSYNEQFF. Drawing the rest from reference TRBV28 and TRBJ2-1, the complete variable domain is DVKVTQSSRYLVKRTGEKVFLECVQDMDHENMFWYRQDPGLGLRLIYFSYDVKMKEKGDIPEGYSVSREKKERFSLILESASTNQTSMYLCASRPMGSYNEQFFGPGTRLTVL.

V usage is TRBV5-6 and J usage is TRBJ2-2; TRBD1 aligns across 8 bases. V lost 4 bases to trimming and J lost 6 bases; unmatched junction nucleotides: 8. The CDR3 length is 15 residues. CDR1 is SGHDT, CDR2 YYEEEE, per germline. CDR3 sequence reads: CASSLGQGYAGELFF. The CDR3, as DNA: TGTGCCAGCAGCCTCGGACAGGGCTATGCCGGGGAGCTGTTTTTT.

This clone showed up just once. The sample carries other DNA sequences with the same CDR3. The V call is TRBV6-1, the J call TRBJ2-7, with D perhaps TRBD1 (5 bases). Germline lookup yields CDR1 MNHNS and CDR2 SASEGT. V gave up 6 bases and J gave up 4 bases, with 7 bases separating them. CDR3 size: 11 residues. The CDR3 coding sequence is TGTGCCAGCAGCACAGGTTACGAGCAGTACTTC. It translates to CASSTGYEQYF.

The chain is built from TRBV11-2 and TRBJ1-1; D gene uncertain. Germline V gives CDR1 SGHAT, CDR2 FQNNGV. Trimming removed 2 bases from V and 0 bases from J, with 10 bases in between. This CDR3 spans 15 amino acids. The CDR3 sequence: CASSLYAGMNTEAFF. CDR3 coding DNA: TGTGCCAGCAGCTTATATGCCGGGATGAACACTGAAGCTTTCTTT.

The gene calls are TRBV18 and TRBJ1-1; no reliable D call. Germline V CDR1 and CDR2: KGHSH, LQKENI. V was cut by 2 bases and J by 6 bases, with 13 bases left in between. The CDR3 is 14 amino acids. CDR3 sequence: CASSPVGEASEAFF. The CDR3 nucleotides read TGTGCCAGCTCACCAGTGGGCGAGGCCTCTGAAGCTTTCTTT.

The chain has TRBV2 and TRBJ2-2; perhaps TRBD2 as D (5 bases). V was pared by 4 bases and J by 6 bases, with 12 bases between. Germline V gene sequence: CDR1 SNHLY, CDR2 FYNNEI. The CDR3 has 14 amino acids. The CDR3 DNA sequence: TGTGCCAGCAGTGTCACTAGGAGCGCCGGGGAGCTGTTTTTT. Translated: CASSVTRSAGELFF.

This clone was found a few times. The J gene is TRBJ1-5, the V gene TRBV18, with D tentatively TRBD1 (5 bases). Trimming pared 2 bases from V and 2 bases from J, leaving 10 bases between. Per germline, CDR1 KGHSH and CDR2 LQKENI. This CDR3 contains 15 residues. The CDR3 spells CASSPDSGRNQPQHF. CDR3 nucleotide sequence: TGTGCCAGCTCACCAGATTCAGGGCGCAATCAGCCCCAGCATTTT.

V is TRBV18 and J is TRBJ2-2; the match to TRBD2 covers 8 bases. CDR1 and CDR2 from the germline V gene are KGHSH and LQKENI. V dropped 3 bases and J dropped 5; count of bases not matched to a gene: 5. The CDR3 totals 15 residues. This CDR3 is CASSPSSGRTGELFF. CDR3 in DNA: TGTGCCAGCTCACCTTCGAGCGGGAGAACCGGGGAGCTGTTTTTT.

The chain has TRBV7-9 and TRBJ1-2; D may be TRBD1 (5 bases). With 5 bases removed from V and 8 bases from J, the gap between germline ends came to 18 bases. Germline-derived CDR1 and CDR2 are SEHNR and FQNEAQ (reference sequence). There are 14 residues in the CDR3. The CDR3 here is CASSPSNGAKGYTF. The CDR3 bases are TGTGCCAGCAGCCCCTCAAACGGGGCAAAGGGCTACACCTTC.

V usage is TRBV30 and J usage is TRBJ1-4, with TRBD1 identical over 7 bases. In germline, CDR1 is GTSNPN, CDR2 SVGIG (reference sequence). There are 14 residues in the CDR3. Trimming cost V 0 bases and J 10 bases; bases outside gene matches: 8. The CDR3 protein is CAWSVGQGEGKLFF. CDR3 DNA sequence: TGTGCCTGGAGTGTAGGCCAGGGGGAGGGAAAACTGTTTTTT.

A note on this clone: Given a much more abundant clone one base away, this may be a read error. The gene calls are TRBV14 and TRBJ1-1, with a possible D match to TRBD1 (6 bases). V was pared by 5 bases and J by 3 bases, with 10 bases between. Germline lookup yields CDR1 SGHDN and CDR2 FVKESK. The CDR3 contains 13 residues. The CDR3 DNA sequence: TGTGCCAGCAGCGTACAGGGATACACTGAAGCTTTCTTT. Amino acid sequence: CASSVQGYTEAFF.

The chain joins TRBV29-1 to TRBJ2-2, with TRBD1 identical over 8 bases. The J call is uncertain, as TRBJ1-3 better fits the DNA end. Germline V gives CDR1 SQVTM, CDR2 ANQGSEA. The CDR3 is made up of 13 amino acids. The CDR3 region has the DNA TGCAGCGCCACCGGGACAGGTGGAAACACCATATATTTT. Translation gives CSATGTGGNTIYF.